Below, one T cell receptor (beta chain) is given with its context. What this receptor recognizes is not known. Base qualities were left out, and no much larger clone turns up one base away. A MiSeq instrument was used for deep resolution sequencing, which targeted depths ranging from 1 in 1 million up to 1 in 200,000 T cells, with coverage averaging 10x for each clonotype. TCR beta libraries were generated with the immunoSEQ hsTCRB Kit. The authors processed their data as follows. ImmunoSEQ Data Assistant and ImmunoSEQ Analyzer were used for data analysis, and V, D and J genes were assigned according to IMGT definitions. Clonality, which ranges from 0 to 1, was calculated as one minus the normalized Shannon entropy of productive rearrangement frequencies. Public clonotype analysis was restricted to overrepresented clonotypes comprising at least 0.05% of each patient's repertoire. Approximately 12 repertoires from age-matched healthy donors, obtained from immuneACCESS, served as clonality controls. This immuneACCESS table, as held by TCRdb, lists in-frame sequences with V and J called but not all clones. Of the missing ones, under half trace to an unresolved V gene in checked studies; the others have no known cause. The V and J calls and clone size were taken over from that table, and D and trimming were inferred from the DNA. This sample lists about 130,000 clones; more than 75% were detected once. The ten top clones hold about 5% of the sample.

This sample is drawn from a study of cytotoxic CD8 clonotypes in ibrutinib-treated CLL (dated by TCRdb to about 2021). Regarding the research as a whole: The cohort was composed of more than ten relapsed/refractory and roughly 14 treatment-naive patients; IGHV unmutated status was identified in roughly 17 patients. Longitudinal samples were obtainable from 26 of the 86 participants in the trial. Samples averaged around 280,000 productive templates and approximately 100,000 productive rearrangements. Every sample from remission and from progressive disease was obtained while the patients were still on ibrutinib. Cryopreserved peripheral blood mononuclear cells were collected at three points: before therapy, at response, and at either sustained remission or disease progression. Partial responses were observed in 24 patients and complete responses in 2; after a median follow-up of 68 months, remission was maintained in around 14 patients and progression was observed in about twelve. Samples at response were collected after a median of around twelve months of treatment, with a range of about 6 to 40 months. General study outcomes and caveats: An increase in clonality was observed at ibrutinib response, with clonality remaining stable during sustained remission and falling back toward baseline at progression. Sampling times were not matched between patients in sustained remission and patients whose disease was progressing, and lymph node repertoires were not examined. Public clonotypes were found to be uncommon and were observed to contract or remain stable during treatment; the increase in clonality was shown to reflect expansion of private clonotypes at ibrutinib response. Baseline clonality exceeded that of age-matched healthy donors and correlated strongly with circulating CD8+ T-cell counts.

The V and J ends are trimmed by 5 bases and 4 bases, leaving 15 bases between them. The CDR3, cysteine through phenylalanine, is 15 amino acids long. This entry keeps only the CDR3 DNA: 45 bases, framed from base 1. As encoded in the germline V gene (reference sequence), CDR1 is LNHDA while CDR2 is SQIVND. According to the study, the label for this sample's time point signals: 20 to 25 months on ibrutinib. For TCR beta library preparation, 2 to 2.5 micrograms of genomic DNA were isolated from cryopreserved PBMCs. Longitudinal blood samples from CLL patients on ibrutinib monotherapy underwent high-throughput TCR beta sequencing. The patients took part in an open-label, single-center phase 2 trial of ibrutinib monotherapy.

The starting material was PBMCs, obtained after 24 months of ibrutinib treatment. The receptor was derived from a human donor with chronic lymphocytic leukemia. The chain is encoded by TRBV19 joined to TRBJ2-4; 6 matching bases give a weak D call of TRBD1. The CDR3 reads CASSSAGTPKNIQYF. The DNA sequence is given as TGTGCCAGTAGTTCGGCCGGGACACCAAAAAACATTCAGTACTTC.